These T cell receptor beta chains were read from a single sample in a study of cytomegalovirus exposure and HLA in healthy donors. Data came from immunoSEQ multiplex PCR; TCRdb stores just in-frame clones and leaves some out. The repertoire holds roughly 150,000 clones, with about 77% as singletons. The sequencing sample was made of PBMCs. The receptors were gathered from a male donor in good health and CMV-seronegative. Each CDR3 is given with its conserved first and last residue. Each record gives: CDR3 DNA, CDR3 protein, V gene, D gene, clone size, J gene. D genes are given only for firm matches. The size of a clone is reported for some rows only, either as once, few or many, or as a class for expanded clones.

CDR3 DNA: TGCAGCGGTCGGGAGCAGCCAGATACGCAGTATTTT; CDR3 protein: CSGREQPDTQYF; V gene: TRBV29-1; D gene: .; clone size: .; J gene: TRBJ2-3
CDR3 DNA: TGTGCCAGTAGCAGGGATCGCGGAGTCGCTGAAGCTTTCTTT; CDR3 protein: CASSRDRGVAEAFF; V gene: TRBV19; D gene: .; clone size: .; J gene: TRBJ1-1
CDR3 DNA: TGTGCCATCAGTGAGCCAAAACTTCGGACAGGCTCCACTGAAGCTTTCTTT; CDR3 protein: CAISEPKLRTGSTEAFF; V gene: TRBV10-3; D gene: TRBD1; clone size: .; J gene: TRBJ1-1
CDR3 DNA: TGTGCCAGCAGTGAATCGGGGGGAAACTATGGCTACACCTTC; CDR3 protein: CASSESGGNYGYTF; V gene: TRBV25-1; D gene: .; clone size: .; J gene: TRBJ1-2
CDR3 DNA: TGTGCCAGCAGTACCGGGACAGGGATCTACGAGCAGTACTTC; CDR3 protein: CASSTGTGIYEQYF; V gene: TRBV27; D gene: TRBD1; clone size: .; J gene: TRBJ2-7
CDR3 DNA: TGTGCCAGCAGCTTAGTTCTGGGACAGGGAGGGACAGATACGCAGTATTTT; CDR3 protein: CASSLVLGQGGTDTQYF; V gene: TRBV7-8; D gene: TRBD1; clone size: .; J gene: TRBJ2-3
CDR3 DNA: TGTGCCAGTAGTTTACCGGGACTGGGGAGCTCCTACGAGCAGTACTTC; CDR3 protein: CASSLPGLGSSYEQYF; V gene: TRBV19; D gene: .; clone size: .; J gene: TRBJ2-7
CDR3 DNA: TGTGCCAGCAGTCCCGAACCTAACCCGGATACGCAGTATTTT; CDR3 protein: CASSPEPNPDTQYF; V gene: TRBV6-4; D gene: .; clone size: .; J gene: TRBJ2-3
CDR3 DNA: TGTGCCAGCTCACCTCCCGGGACTAGTACTTACGAGCAGTACTTC; CDR3 protein: CASSPPGTSTYEQYF; V gene: TRBV18; D gene: TRBD2; clone size: once; J gene: TRBJ2-7
CDR3 DNA: TGTGCCAGCAGCGTAGATGACGGGAGAAGGTACGAGCAGTACTTC; CDR3 protein: CASSVDDGRRYEQYF; V gene: TRBV9; D gene: .; clone size: .; J gene: TRBJ2-7
CDR3 DNA: TGTGCCAGCAGCCGCCGGGAGTTATCGAACACCGGGGAGCTGTTTTTT; CDR3 protein: CASSRRELSNTGELFF; V gene: TRBV13; D gene: .; clone size: .; J gene: TRBJ2-2
CDR3 DNA: TGTGCCAGCAGATCCGGCCAGGCTTCCTACGAGCAGTACTTC; CDR3 protein: CASRSGQASYEQYF; V gene: TRBV7-2; D gene: .; clone size: .; J gene: TRBJ2-7
CDR3 DNA: TGTGCCAGCAGCTTAGGGTGGGGCAATCACTACGAGCAGTACTTC; CDR3 protein: CASSLGWGNHYEQYF; V gene: TRBV7-8; D gene: .; clone size: .; J gene: TRBJ2-7
CDR3 DNA: TGTGCCAGCAGCTATCAGGGGGCCGGGCAGCCCCAGCATTTT; CDR3 protein: CASSYQGAGQPQHF; V gene: TRBV13; D gene: TRBD1; clone size: once; J gene: TRBJ1-5
CDR3 DNA: TGTGCCAGCAGCGAGACAGGGAGTGGGTCAACTAATGAAAAACTGTTTTTT; CDR3 protein: CASSETGSGSTNEKLFF; V gene: TRBV9; D gene: TRBD1; clone size: .; J gene: TRBJ1-4
CDR3 DNA: TGTGCTAGTGGTCGGAGGACAGATACGCAGTATTTT; CDR3 protein: CASGRRTDTQYF; V gene: TRBV12-5; D gene: .; clone size: .; J gene: TRBJ2-3
CDR3 DNA: TGTGCCAGCAGCGGGAAGACAGAATTCACCGGGGAGCTGTTTTTT; CDR3 protein: CASSGKTEFTGELFF; V gene: TRBV11-2; D gene: .; clone size: .; J gene: TRBJ2-2
CDR3 DNA: TGTGCCAGCAGCCGGACAGGGGGTGCCGGCTACACCTTC; CDR3 protein: CASSRTGGAGYTF; V gene: TRBV5-4; D gene: TRBD1; clone size: .; J gene: TRBJ1-2
CDR3 DNA: TGCAGCGTTGAAGTTCAGGTTCAAGAGACCCAGTACTTC; CDR3 protein: CSVEVQVQETQYF; V gene: TRBV29-1; D gene: .; clone size: .; J gene: TRBJ2-5
CDR3 DNA: TGCGCCAGCAGCCAAGACGTCACTACCTCACTGCCCCAGCATTTT; CDR3 protein: CASSQDVTTSLPQHF; V gene: TRBV4-3; D gene: .; clone size: .; J gene: TRBJ1-5
CDR3 DNA: TGTGCCAGCAGCGATCCGGGACAGGGTCGAGGCTATGGCTACACCTTC; CDR3 protein: CASSDPGQGRGYGYTF; V gene: TRBV5-4; D gene: TRBD1; clone size: .; J gene: TRBJ1-2
CDR3 DNA: TGTGCCAGTAGAACCCGGGACAGAAGTACCGGGGAGCTGTTTTTT; CDR3 protein: CASRTRDRSTGELFF; V gene: TRBV19; D gene: TRBD1; clone size: .; J gene: TRBJ2-2
CDR3 DNA: TGTGCCAGCACCGAACAGGGATCCTACGAGCAGTACTTC; CDR3 protein: CASTEQGSYEQYF; V gene: TRBV6-5; D gene: .; clone size: .; J gene: TRBJ2-7
CDR3 DNA: TGTGCCAGCAGACCACAGATTACCTCGAGTAATGAGCAGTTCTTC; CDR3 protein: CASRPQITSSNEQFF; V gene: TRBV2; D gene: .; clone size: .; J gene: TRBJ2-1
CDR3 DNA: TGTGCCAGCAGGGCGAGGAGGCTAGCGGGAAGCACAGATACGCAGTATTTT; CDR3 protein: CASRARRLAGSTDTQYF; V gene: TRBV2; D gene: TRBD2; clone size: few; J gene: TRBJ2-3
CDR3 DNA: TGTGCCAGCACCACAGGGGTTGAAGCTTTCTTT; CDR3 protein: CASTTGVEAFF; V gene: TRBV6-5; D gene: TRBD1; clone size: few; J gene: TRBJ1-1
CDR3 DNA: TGTGCCAGCAGCGCAGGGGACACCGGGGAGCTGTTTTTT; CDR3 protein: CASSAGDTGELFF; V gene: TRBV6-1; D gene: .; clone size: .; J gene: TRBJ2-2
CDR3 DNA: TGCGCCAGCAGTGAGACCAGGACTAGCGGGGATACGCAGTATTTT; CDR3 protein: CASSETRTSGDTQYF; V gene: TRBV10-1; D gene: TRBD2; clone size: .; J gene: TRBJ2-3
CDR3 DNA: TGTGCCAGCAGTGTGACTAGCCGAAGCACAGATACGCAGTATTTT; CDR3 protein: CASSVTSRSTDTQYF; V gene: TRBV6-5; D gene: TRBD2; clone size: .; J gene: TRBJ2-3
CDR3 DNA: TGTGCCAGCTCACCCCAGGGGTCTTCCTACGAGCAGTACTTC; CDR3 protein: CASSPQGSSYEQYF; V gene: TRBV18; D gene: .; clone size: once; J gene: TRBJ2-7
CDR3 DNA: TGTGCCAGCAGCCCAACAGCAGATACGCAGTATTTT; CDR3 protein: CASSPTADTQYF; V gene: TRBV2; D gene: .; clone size: once; J gene: TRBJ2-3
CDR3 DNA: TGTGCCAGCAGGCCCACAGGGACCTACGAGCAGTACTTC; CDR3 protein: CASRPTGTYEQYF; V gene: TRBV5-6; D gene: .; clone size: .; J gene: TRBJ2-7
CDR3 DNA: TGTGCCAGCGATGAGGTAGAGTTAGCGGACTACGAGCAGTACTTC; CDR3 protein: CASDEVELADYEQYF; V gene: TRBV2; D gene: .; clone size: few; J gene: TRBJ2-7
CDR3 DNA: TGTGCCAGCACCGAAATTGGGAGGGATCAGCCCCAGCATTTT; CDR3 protein: CASTEIGRDQPQHF; V gene: TRBV6-1; D gene: .; clone size: .; J gene: TRBJ1-5
CDR3 DNA: TGTGCCAGCAGTTACTCCCTAGCGGAGGTCTACGAGCAGTACTTC; CDR3 protein: CASSYSLAEVYEQYF; V gene: TRBV6-5; D gene: TRBD2; clone size: once; J gene: TRBJ2-7
CDR3 DNA: TGCGCCAGCAGGAAACGACAGGCCTCCTACAATGAGCAGTTCTTC; CDR3 protein: CASRKRQASYNEQFF; V gene: TRBV10-1; D gene: .; clone size: once; J gene: TRBJ2-1
CDR3 DNA: TGTGCCACCCGGCGGGGGCTAAACACTGAAGCTTTCTTT; CDR3 protein: CATRRGLNTEAFF; V gene: TRBV10-3; D gene: .; clone size: .; J gene: TRBJ1-1
CDR3 DNA: TGTGCCAGCAGCTTGGCTGCAGGGATTCAAGAGACCCAGTACTTC; CDR3 protein: CASSLAAGIQETQYF; V gene: TRBV5-6; D gene: .; clone size: .; J gene: TRBJ2-5
CDR3 DNA: TGTGCCAGTAGTTTCGGACAGGGTTCCGACTACGAGCAGTACTTC; CDR3 protein: CASSFGQGSDYEQYF; V gene: TRBV19; D gene: TRBD1; clone size: .; J gene: TRBJ2-7
CDR3 DNA: TGCGCCAGCAGCCGGCGTAGCGGGGTTGAAGAGACCCAGTACTTC; CDR3 protein: CASSRRSGVEETQYF; V gene: TRBV5-1; D gene: TRBD2; clone size: few; J gene: TRBJ2-5
CDR3 DNA: TGTGCCAGCAGTGAAAGACGGGACAGGTATCTGTCCTACGAGCAGTACTTC; CDR3 protein: CASSERRDRYLSYEQYF; V gene: TRBV2; D gene: TRBD1; clone size: .; J gene: TRBJ2-7
CDR3 DNA: TGTGCCAGCTTAGCGAGAAAAAACATTCAGTACTTC; CDR3 protein: CASLARKNIQYF; V gene: TRBV6-5; D gene: .; clone size: .; J gene: TRBJ2-4
CDR3 DNA: TGCAGCGTTGAACTAGCCGGCATGGGTACGCAGTATTTT; CDR3 protein: CSVELAGMGTQYF; V gene: TRBV29-1; D gene: .; clone size: .; J gene: TRBJ2-3
CDR3 DNA: TGTGCCAGCAGCCGGGACAGGGGGCGAAACACTGAAGCTTTCTTT; CDR3 protein: CASSRDRGRNTEAFF; V gene: TRBV2; D gene: TRBD1; clone size: .; J gene: TRBJ1-1
CDR3 DNA: TGTGCTAGCAGCGAGGACAGAAACCACCTAAATTCCCAAGAGACCCAGTACTTC; CDR3 protein: CASSEDRNHLNSQETQYF; V gene: TRBV7-7; D gene: .; clone size: .; J gene: TRBJ2-5
CDR3 DNA: TGTGCCAGCAGCGCCCAACGTGACAGGGGAGGCTACACCTTC; CDR3 protein: CASSAQRDRGGYTF; V gene: TRBV7-3; D gene: TRBD1; clone size: .; J gene: TRBJ1-2
CDR3 DNA: TGTGCCAGCAGCTTAGCGACGAGGGAGGGCACCGGGGAGCTGTTTTTT; CDR3 protein: CASSLATREGTGELFF; V gene: TRBV7-6; D gene: TRBD2; clone size: few; J gene: TRBJ2-2
CDR3 DNA: TGCAGTGCCCTGCAGCGGGAGACCCAGTACTTC; CDR3 protein: CSALQRETQYF; V gene: TRBV20-1; D gene: .; clone size: .; J gene: TRBJ2-5
CDR3 DNA: TGTGCCAGCAGTGTTGGAAGCGCGAATGAGCAGTTCTTC; CDR3 protein: CASSVGSANEQFF; V gene: TRBV27; D gene: .; clone size: .; J gene: TRBJ2-1
CDR3 DNA: TGTGCCAGCAGCTTGGGAGCAGCGGGGGGCCTGAAGACCCAGTACTTC; CDR3 protein: CASSLGAAGGLKTQYF; V gene: TRBV5-6; D gene: TRBD2; clone size: .; J gene: TRBJ2-5